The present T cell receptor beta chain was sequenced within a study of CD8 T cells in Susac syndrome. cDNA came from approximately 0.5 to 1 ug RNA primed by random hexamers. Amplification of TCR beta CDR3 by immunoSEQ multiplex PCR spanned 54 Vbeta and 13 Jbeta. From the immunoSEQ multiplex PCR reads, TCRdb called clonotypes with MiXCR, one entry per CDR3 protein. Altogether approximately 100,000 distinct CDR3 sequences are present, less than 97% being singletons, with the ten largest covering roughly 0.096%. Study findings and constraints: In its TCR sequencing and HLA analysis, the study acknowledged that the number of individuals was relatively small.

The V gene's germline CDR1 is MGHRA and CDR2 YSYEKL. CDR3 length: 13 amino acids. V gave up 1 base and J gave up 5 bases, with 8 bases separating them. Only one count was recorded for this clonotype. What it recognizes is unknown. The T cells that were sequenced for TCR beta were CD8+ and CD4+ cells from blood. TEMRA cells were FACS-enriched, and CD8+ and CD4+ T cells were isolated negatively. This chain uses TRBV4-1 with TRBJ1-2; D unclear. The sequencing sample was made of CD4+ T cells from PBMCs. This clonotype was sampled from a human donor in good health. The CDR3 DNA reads TGCGCCAGCAGCCAAGTGGAGCAGTATGGCTACACCTTC. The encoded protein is CASSQVEQYGYTF.